What follows are 23 T cell receptor beta chains derived from one specimen sequenced in a study of T cells in Graves' hyperthyroidism and ophthalmopathy. The source material, RNA transcripts, was used to amplify TCR beta CDR3 regions. HTBI primers were used for first-round RT-PCR of the TCR CDR3. Via MiXCR, TCRdb re-called the multiplex PCR reads, giving one row per CDR3 protein. The data contain 95,000 to 110,000 distinct CDR3 sequences, 47% of them singletons. The sample was blood. These receptor sequences come from a man aged 40-55 years with Graves' hyperthyroidism.

This clonotype was recorded many times. The chain links TRBV11-2 to TRBJ1-2; weak D call: TRBD1 (6 bases). The CDR3 runs 13 residues. CDR1 and CDR2 from the germline V gene are SGHAT and FQNNGV. Trimming shortened V by 1 base and J by 8 bases, and 11 bases separated the two germline ends. The CDR3 loop is CASSLGGGFGYTF. CDR3 DNA sequence: TGTGCCAGCAGCTTAGGTGGGGGCTTCGGCTACACCTTC.

This clonotype showed up just a few times. The chain carries TRBV5-1 and TRBJ1-5; D is possibly TRBD1 (6 bases). The CDR3 is made up of 15 amino acids. V dropped 0 bases and J dropped 2 bases, with 9 bases sitting between them. Germline lookup yields CDR1 SGHRS and CDR2 YFSETQ. The CDR3 loop is CASSLAGAGNQPQHF. In nucleotides, the CDR3 is TGCGCCAGCAGCTTGGCAGGGGCCGGCAATCAGCCCCAGCATTTT.

The gene calls are TRBV20-1 and TRBJ2-7; 7 bases are a match to TRBD1. The CDR3 loop spans 14 amino acids. In germline, CDR1 is DFQATT, CDR2 SNEGSKA (reference sequence). Losses at the gene ends were 6 bases for V and 4 bases for J; bases not matched to a gene: 12. CDR3 nucleotide sequence: TGCAGTGCGCACAGGGCTGGGACAGAATACGAGCAGTACTTC. Residues: CSAHRAGTEYEQYF.

This clonotype was counted ten times or more. V gene TRBV7-9 combines with J gene TRBJ2-3; 8 bases line up with TRBD2. The CDR3 totals 16 residues. J lost 4 bases, V lost 6 bases, and 12 bases had no gene match. Germline V gene sequence: CDR1 SEHNR, CDR2 FQNEAQ (reference sequence). The CDR3 region has the DNA TGTGCCAGCAGTCGTCCGGGACTAGTTTATCCAGATACGCAGTATTTT. Amino acids: CASSRPGLVYPDTQYF.

This clonotype was picked up many times. V and J are TRBV2 and TRBJ1-2; weak D call: TRBD1 (5 bases). The CDR3 has 15 residues. Between the trimmed V and J ends, which lost 0 bases and 5 bases, there was a span of 13 bases. CDR1 is SNHLY, CDR2 FYNNEI, per germline. For the CDR3, the DNA is TGTGCCAGCAGTGAAGCGGGGCCGATCACATATGGCTACACCTTC. This gives the protein CASSEAGPITYGYTF.

This clonotype was seen repeatedly, ten times or more. The V call is TRBV7-9, the J call TRBJ1-2; 9 bases line up with TRBD1. The V gene end was trimmed by 0 bases and the J gene end by 6 bases; junction bases not matched to a gene: 2. Germline V gene sequence: CDR1 SEHNR, CDR2 FQNEAQ (reference sequence). The CDR3 runs 14 residues. The CDR3 coding sequence is TGTGCCAGCAGCTTAGCGGGACAGGGTGATGGCTACACCTTC. It encodes CASSLAGQGDGYTF.

The chain couples TRBV11-2 to TRBJ2-7; D could derive from TRBD1 or TRBD2 (6 bases each). Trimming left V 4 bases short and J 7 bases short, with 29 bases between. CDR3 size: 18 residues. In germline, CDR1 is SGHAT, CDR2 FQNNGV. Written as DNA, the CDR3 is TGTGCCAGCAGCTCATCCGGGGGCGGGGATTTCAACACCGGGGAGCAGTACTTC. This translates into CASSSSGGGDFNTGEQYF. Drawing the rest from reference TRBV11-2 and TRBJ2-7, the complete variable domain is EAGVAQSPRYKIIEKRQSVAFWCNPISGHATLYWYQQILGQGPKLLIQFQNNGVVDDSQLPKDRFSAERLKGVDSTLKIQPAKLEDSAVYLCASSSSGGGDFNTGEQYFGPGTRLTVT.

This clonotype has a count of ten or more. CDR3 residues: CASSLGASGGSYEQYF. The DNA of the CDR3 is TGTGCCAGCAGCTTGGGGGCTAGCGGGGGGTCCTACGAGCAGTACTTC. The J gene is TRBJ2-7, the V gene TRBV5-8, with 11 bases aligning to TRBD2. The trim removed 0 bases at V and 1 base at J, leaving 3 bases unmatched. This CDR3 contains 16 residues. Germline CDR1 SGHTS, CDR2 YDEGEE.

Notes on this clonotype: Relative to the germline gene, one junction end is altered; a read error may explain this. This chain uses TRBV5-1 with TRBJ2-3; perhaps TRBD2 as D (6 bases). Germline CDR1 and CDR2: SGHRS and YFSETQ. This CDR3 region has 15 residues. The CDR3 protein is CASTLGRGSTDTQYF. In DNA form, the CDR3 reads TGCGCCAGCACCTTGGGACGGGGGTCCACAGATACGCAGTATTTT.

This clonotype appeared many times. The rearrangement links TRBV5-1 to TRBJ2-1; 7 bases map to TRBD1. The germline V gene has CDR1 SGHRS and CDR2 YFSETQ. The CDR3 totals 15 residues. The V segment lost 3 bases and the J segment 4 bases; nucleotides outside the gene matches: 7. The DNA for the CDR3 is TGCGCCAGCAGCTCTGGGACAGTCCTTTACAATGAGCAGTTCTTC. This encodes CASSSGTVLYNEQFF.

This clonotype was seen a handful of times. A much bigger clone sits one base away, suggesting this may be a read error. This likely comes from a read error, as the CDR3 has no conserved phenylalanine or tryptophan at its end. It is unclear where the CDR3 begins or ends on the DNA, so no DNA is shown, and the CDR3 is as TCRdb lists it. V is TRBV20-1 and J is TRBJ2-1. Germline V CDR1 and CDR2: DFQATT, SNEGSKA (reference sequence). Termini included, the CDR3 measures 13 amino acids. This CDR3 is CSARDPKDDREFL.

Many counts were recorded for this clonotype. The rearrangement joins TRBV19 to TRBJ1-2; D not resolved. The CDR3 sequence is 12 residues long. Trimming stripped 5 bases from V and 3 bases from J, with 7 bases between. CDR1 is LNHDA and CDR2 is SQIVND in the germline V gene (reference sequence). The CDR3 DNA is TGTGCCAGTAGTGCCCTCGACTATGGCTACACCTTC. It specifies CASSALDYGYTF.

A remark on this clonotype: A much larger clone lies a single base off, so this may be a read error. The V and J genes are TRBV20-1 and TRBJ2-7, with D possibly matching TRBD2 (6 bases). The CDR3 has 12 amino acids. Germline CDR1 DFQATT, CDR2 SNEGSKA (reference sequence). V lost 5 bases and J 3 bases, leaving 11 bases between the germline ends. CDR3 protein: CSAWGVNYEQYF. In DNA form, the CDR3 reads TGCAGTGCTTGGGGGGTAAACTACGAGCAGTACTTC.

This clonotype was counted ten times or more. The chain is built from TRBV5-5 and TRBJ1-4; D unclear. CDR1 and CDR2 from the germline V gene are SGHKS and YYEKEE (reference sequence). The CDR3 spans 13 residues. V lost 2 bases and J 7 bases, leaving 9 bases between the germline ends. For the CDR3, the DNA is TGTGCCAGCAGCTTCTCCTTATCTGAAAAACTGTTTTTT. This gives the protein CASSFSLSEKLFF.

The V call is TRBV13, the J call TRBJ2-2; no firm D call. V was clipped by 7 bases and J by 4 bases, with 13 bases between them. CDR3 length: 14 amino acids. Germline values: CDR1 PRHDT, CDR2 FYEKMQ (reference sequence). CDR3 protein: CASTTVGGTGELFF. Here the CDR3 DNA reads TGTGCCAGCACCACCGTAGGTGGCACCGGGGAGCTGTTTTTT.

This clonotype was detected many times. The rearrangement joins TRBV7-3 to TRBJ2-1, with D maybe TRBD1 (6 bases). V lost 6 bases and J 8 bases, leaving 8 bases between the germline ends. The germline CDR1 and CDR2 sequences are SGHTA and FQGTGA. There are 11 residues in the CDR3. CDR3 nucleotides: TGTGCCAGCAGTAAGGGGGATGAGCAGTTCTTC. As protein: CASSKGDEQFF.

Here the CDR3 DNA reads TGTGCCTGGAGTGTAGGGACACTCAATCAGCCCCAGCATTTT. Translating gives CAWSVGTLNQPQHF. The rearrangement uses TRBV7-2 and TRBJ1-5; D might be TRBD1 (6 bases). V was shortened by 11 bases and J by 3 bases, with 17 bases between the two germline ends. Per the germline V gene, CDR1 is SGHTA and CDR2 is FQGNSA. The CDR3 is made up of 14 amino acids. The full variable domain, its missing parts supplied by reference TRBV7-2 and TRBJ1-5, is GAGVSQSPSNKVTEKGKDVELRCDPISGHTALYWYRQSLGQGLEFLIYFQGNSAPDKSGLPSDRFSAERTGGSVSTLTIQRTQQEDSAVYLCAWSVGTLNQPQHFGDGTRLSIL.

This clonotype was counted ten times or more. This sequence joins TRBV3-1 and TRBJ1-2, with D tentatively TRBD1 (5 bases). Trimming shortened V by 0 bases and J by 8 bases, and 16 bases separated the two germline ends. This CDR3 comprises 15 residues. Per germline, CDR1 LGHDT and CDR2 YNNKEL (reference sequence). CDR3 amino acids: CASSQDLRGVGGYTF. CDR3 DNA sequence: TGTGCCAGCAGCCAAGATCTAAGGGGAGTCGGGGGCTACACCTTC.

This clonotype was recorded many times. The chain is built from TRBV6-2 or TRBV6-3 and TRBJ2-5; D not resolved. CDR1 and CDR2 (germline): MNHEY, SVGEGT. This CDR3 contains 11 residues. Deletions cut 0 bases from V and 7 bases from J, with 3 bases between. This CDR3 reads CASSYSVTQYF. The CDR3 bases are TGTGCCAGCAGTTACTCGGTGACCCAGTACTTC.

This clonotype occurred many times. CDR3 loop: CASTLGRAGGQETQYF. The CDR3, as DNA: TGCGCCAGCACCCTAGGCCGAGCGGGGGGCCAAGAGACCCAGTACTTC. This chain connects TRBV5-1 to TRBJ2-5; 9 bases align to TRBD2. The germline CDR1 and CDR2 sequences are SGHRS and YFSETQ. The CDR3 extends over 16 amino acids. V lost 6 bases to trimming and J lost 1 base; unmatched junction nucleotides: 10.

As regards this clonotype: The CDR3 end shows no conserved phenylalanine or tryptophan, and so a read error is likely. V is TRBV7-6 and J is TRBJ2-6; D uncertain. V was shortened by 3 bases and J by 0 bases, with 6 bases between the two germline ends. Germline CDR1 is SGHVS and CDR2 is FNYEAQ. This CDR3 is built from 15 residues. The CDR3 coding sequence is TGTGCCAGCAGCTTCGCTTACTCTGGGGCCAACGTCCTGACTGAC. Its translation is CASSFAYSGANVLTD.

This clonotype was detected many times. The chain uses TRBV11-3 and TRBJ2-5; TRBD2 agrees at 10 bases. The CDR3 extends over 17 amino acids. The germline CDR1 and CDR2 sequences are SGHNT and YENEEA. V trimming: 0 bases; J trimming: 5 bases; junction bases outside the gene matches: 9. Here the CDR3 DNA reads TGTGCCAGCAGCTTAGATCTAAGCGGGAGGGCCAGGGAGACCCAGTACTTC. Translating gives CASSLDLSGRARETQYF.

The chain carries TRBV27 and TRBJ2-7; weak D call: TRBD2 (5 bases). V was cut by 2 bases and J by 2 bases, with 7 bases left in between. The germline V gene encodes CDR1 MNHEY and CDR2 SMNVEV (reference sequence). The CDR3 is 13 amino acids. This chain's CDR3 is CASSLAGPYEQYF. The CDR3 DNA sequence: TGTGCCAGCAGTTTAGCGGGCCCCTACGAGCAGTACTTC.